A single sample is the source of the 21 T cell receptor beta chains below, sequenced in a study of identifying expanded T cells in peripheral blood. The table came from immunoSEQ multiplex PCR; TCRdb's copy has only in-frame clones and leaves some out. The sample has about 47,000 clones, 65% to 90% seen once. The sequencing input was blood. The receptor source for this set is a person aged 18 to 75 in good health.

A few counts support this clone. The chain recombines TRBV6-1 with TRBJ2-7; 8 nucleotides line up with TRBD1. The J segment lost 1 base and the V segment lost 6 bases, leaving 5 bases of the junction unmatched. In germline, CDR1 is MNHNS, CDR2 SASEGT. The CDR3 is 14 amino acids. The CDR3 is CASRVRQGSYEQYV. The DNA of the CDR3 is TGTGCCAGCAGGGTCCGACAGGGGTCCTACGAGCAGTACGTC.

The chain has TRBV5-1 and TRBJ2-2; D unclear. This CDR3 contains 14 residues. Germline V CDR1 and CDR2: SGHRS, YFSETQ. Trimming took 4 bases from V and 1 from J, leaving 8 bases between them. CDR3: CASSLEGNTGELFF. Here the CDR3 DNA reads TGCGCCAGCAGCCTGGAAGGGAACACCGGGGAGCTGTTTTTT.

This clone appeared once. The V and J genes are TRBV19 and TRBJ2-1; perhaps TRBD2 as D (5 bases). CDR3 length: 14 residues. CDR1 is LNHDA and CDR2 is SQIVND in the germline V gene (reference sequence). V dropped 3 bases and J dropped 2 bases, with 8 bases sitting between them. The chain's CDR3 is CASSIRGPYNEQFF. The CDR3 region has the DNA TGTGCCAGTAGTATCCGGGGTCCCTACAATGAGCAGTTCTTC.

The chain links TRBV4-2 to TRBJ2-7; the D gene is possibly TRBD2 (5 bases). CDR1 is LGHNA and CDR2 is YNFKEQ in the germline V gene. Trimming took off 0 bases at V and 3 bases at J, with 9 bases between the two ends. The CDR3 length is 14 residues. The CDR3 bases are TGTGCCAGCAGCCAAGATGCGGGTGGCTACGAGCAGTACTTC. This translates into CASSQDAGGYEQYF.

The CDR3 sequence is CAWSVGTSISYAFF. The CDR3 coding sequence is TGTGCCTGGAGTGTTGGGACTTCCATATCGTACGCTTTCTTT. The chain employs TRBV30 and TRBJ1-1, with D maybe TRBD1 (5 bases). Germline V lookup: CDR1 GTSNPN, CDR2 SVGIG (reference sequence). V shed 0 bases and J shed 11 bases, with 19 bases lying between them. The CDR3 length is 14 residues. The whole variable domain, filled in from reference TRBV30 and TRBJ1-1, reads SQTIHQWPATLVQPVGSPLSLECTVEGTSNPNLYWYRQAAGRGLQLLFYSVGIGQISSEVPQNLSASRPQDRQFILSSKKLLLSDSGFYLCAWSVGTSISYAFFGQGTRLTVV.

The genes are TRBV18 and TRBJ2-7; a weak D match, TRBD2 (5 bases). Per germline, CDR1 KGHSH and CDR2 LQKENI. There are 13 residues in the CDR3. Trimming removed 8 bases from V and 5 bases from J, with 16 bases in between. The CDR3 DNA sequence: TGTGCCAGCCTCTCCGAGGGTAGGGACGAGCAGTACTTC. Translated, it gives CASLSEGRDEQYF. Together with reference TRBV18 and TRBJ2-7, the CDR3 gives the full variable domain: NAGVMQNPRHLVRRRGQEARLRCSPMKGHSHVYWYRQLPEEGLKFMVYLQKENIIDESGMPKERFSAEFPKEGPSILRIQQVVRGDSAAYFCASLSEGRDEQYFGPGTRLTVT.

The chain carries TRBV5-1 and TRBJ2-1; D unresolved. The germline gives CDR1 SGHRS, CDR2 YFSETQ. Trimming cost V 1 base and J 0 bases, with 11 bases left between them. This CDR3 is 16 amino acids long. Here the CDR3 reads CASSLRPRSSYNEQFF. The DNA for the CDR3 is TGCGCCAGCAGCTTGAGACCGAGGAGCTCCTACAATGAGCAGTTCTTC.

The CDR3 loop reads CASSPRRSARSEAFF. Written as DNA, the CDR3 is TGTGCCAGCAGCCCGAGAAGGAGTGCCAGAAGTGAAGCTTTCTTT. The J gene is TRBJ1-1, the V gene TRBV7-9; D not certain. The CDR3 is 15 amino acids. CDR1 is SEHNR, CDR2 FQNEAQ, per germline (reference sequence). V lost 5 bases and J 7 bases, leaving 20 bases between the germline ends.

This chain uses TRBV6-5 with TRBJ1-1; D not resolved. Trimming shortened V by 4 bases and J by 1 base, and 7 bases separated the two germline ends. The germline gives CDR1 MNHEY, CDR2 SVGAGI. CDR3 length: 13 residues. The DNA for the CDR3 is TGTGCCAGCAGTTCCGACGGGAACACTGAAGCTTTCTTT. Its protein is CASSSDGNTEAFF.

This sequence joins TRBV4-1 and TRBJ2-5; the match to TRBD1 covers 7 bases. Unmatched junction bases numbered 10, after V lost 4 bases and J lost 8 bases. The CDR3 spans 14 residues. Germline loops: CDR1 MGHRA, CDR2 YSYEKL. The CDR3 spells CASSRGQSAGTQYF. CDR3 in DNA: TGCGCCAGCAGCCGGGGACAGTCAGCTGGTACCCAGTACTTC.

The V gene is TRBV5-1, the J gene TRBJ2-3, with D maybe TRBD1 (6 bases). Germline CDR1 reads SGHRS; CDR2 reads YFSETQ. The CDR3 runs 14 residues. V was trimmed by 4 bases and J by 4 bases, leaving 13 bases between them. The CDR3 spells CASSTRDISDTQYF. Here the CDR3 DNA reads TGCGCCAGCAGCACCCGGGACATTTCAGATACGCAGTATTTT.

This sequence joins TRBV28 and TRBJ2-7; TRBD2 might be the D (5 bases). Per germline, CDR1 MDHEN and CDR2 SYDVKM. This CDR3 has 13 amino acids. V shed 6 bases and J shed 5 bases, with 14 bases lying between them. The DNA for the CDR3 is TGTGCCAGCAGCCTACTAGGCAATCACGAGCAGTACGTC. Translation: CASSLLGNHEQYV.

V gene TRBV18 combines with J gene TRBJ1-6; the D gene is possibly TRBD1 (5 bases). The CDR3 loop spans 18 amino acids. V was clipped by 3 bases and J by 3 bases, with 18 bases between them. Germline loops: CDR1 KGHSH, CDR2 LQKENI. The CDR3 spells CASSPYKRGGHYNSPLHF. The CDR3 DNA reads as TGTGCCAGCTCACCCTACAAACGTGGCGGACACTATAATTCACCCCTCCACTTT.

This chain connects TRBV5-4 to TRBJ1-2; perhaps TRBD1 as D (5 bases). The CDR3 length is 13 residues. V was trimmed by 4 bases and J by 2 bases, leaving 9 bases between them. Germline CDR1 and CDR2: SGHNT and YYREEE (reference sequence). The CDR3 DNA reads as TGTGCCAGCAGCGACAGCTTAAACTATGGCTACACCTTC. Protein sequence: CASSDSLNYGYTF.

J is TRBJ1-1 and V is TRBV7-6; 7 bases map to TRBD1. Trimming at V came to 4 bases and at J to 4 bases, leaving 9 bases not matched to a gene. Germline assignment: CDR1 SGHVS and CDR2 FNYEAQ. This CDR3 comprises 15 residues. In nucleotides, the CDR3 is TGTGCCAGCAGCTCTTATACGGGGACAGCCACTGAAGCTTTCTTT. Translation gives CASSSYTGTATEAFF.

The chain combines TRBV5-6 with TRBJ2-1, with 9 bases identical to TRBD2. V lost 2 bases and J lost 7; bases outside the gene matches: 7. CDR1 and CDR2 from the germline V gene are SGHDT and YYEEEE. This CDR3 spans 15 amino acids. CDR3 nucleotide sequence: TGTGCCAGCAGCTTCGCGCTAGCGGGGACGAATGAGCAGTTCTTC. Amino acid sequence: CASSFALAGTNEQFF.

This rearrangement joins TRBV19 to TRBJ2-3; the D gene is possibly TRBD1 (6 bases). Trimming took 9 bases from V and 7 from J, leaving 11 bases between them. CDR1 LNHDA and CDR2 SQIVND come from the germline V gene (reference sequence). The CDR3 extends over 11 amino acids. As DNA, the CDR3 is TGTGCCAGCCAGGGGTTGTATACGCAGTATTTT. Translating it yields CASQGLYTQYF. The whole variable domain, filled in from reference TRBV19 and TRBJ2-3, reads DGGITQSPKYLFRKEGQNVTLSCEQNLNHDAMYWYRQDPGQGLRLIYYSQIVNDFQKGDIAEGYSVSREKKESFPLTVTSAQKNPTAFYLCASQGLYTQYFGPGTRLTVL.

This rearrangement joins TRBV5-4 to TRBJ2-2, with unresolved D. The CDR3 is 11 residues long. V was pared by 5 bases and J by 6 bases, with 5 bases between. Germline-derived CDR1 and CDR2 are SGHNT and YYREEE (reference sequence). CDR3 in amino acids: CASRSAGELFF. The CDR3 region has the DNA TGTGCCAGCAGGAGCGCCGGGGAGCTGTTTTTT.

The genes are TRBV19 and TRBJ2-3; tentatively, D is TRBD2 (6 bases). V lost 7 bases and J lost 2, with 13 bases in between. The CDR3 covers 14 residues. The germline CDR1 and CDR2 sequences are LNHDA and SQIVND (reference sequence). The CDR3: CASTWGGVTDTQYF. The CDR3 DNA is TGTGCCAGTACCTGGGGAGGAGTCACAGATACGCAGTATTTT.

Here the CDR3 DNA reads TGCAGCGTGGTAGCGGGGGGACGCTCCTACAATGAGCAGTTCTTC. This translates into CSVVAGGRSYNEQFF. The V gene is TRBV29-1, the J gene TRBJ2-1, with TRBD2 matching over 10 bases. CDR3 length equals 15 residues. CDR1 is SQVTM and CDR2 is ANQGSEA in the germline V gene. The V gene end was trimmed by 6 bases and the J gene end by 0 bases; junction bases not matched to a gene: 5.

This chain joins TRBV7-6 and TRBJ2-3, with 8 nucleotides matching TRBD2. There are 14 residues in the CDR3. Germline V gene data show CDR1 as SGHVS and CDR2 as FNYEAQ. Trimming cost V 5 bases and J 3 bases; bases outside gene matches: 4. The CDR3 sequence: CASSLGLVTDTQYF. In nucleotides, the CDR3 is TGTGCCAGCAGCCTGGGACTAGTAACAGATACGCAGTATTTT. Looking up the rest from reference TRBV7-6 and TRBJ2-3 gives the full variable domain: GAGVSQSPRYKVTKRGQDVALRCDPISGHVSLYWYRQALGQGPEFLTYFNYEAQQDKSGLPNDRFSAERPEGSISTLTIQRTEQRDSAMYRCASSLGLVTDTQYFGPGTRLTVL.